The rows below give T cell receptor beta chains drawn from one sample of a study of T cell changes during pregnancy in multiple sclerosis. Clones were sequenced by immunoSEQ multiplex PCR, and TCRdb holds only the in-frame ones, with some missing. The profile shows about 100,000 clones, approximately 89% of them singletons. Source: peripheral blood, taken after pregnancy. Receptors originate from a female donor with multiple sclerosis, enrolled in a pregnancy study. Both conserved end residues are part of each CDR3. D genes are given only for firm matches. Expanded clones are given a class, and other clones once, few, many or no size at all.

CDR3nt	CDR3aa	j_gene	v_gene	d_gene	abundance
TGTGCCTGGAGGTTGACTAGCGGGGGTGCAGGCACAGATACGCAGTATTTT	CAWRLTSGGAGTDTQYF	TRBJ2-3	TRBV30	TRBD2	NA
TGTGCCAGCAGGACTAGCGGGGGGAACGAGCAGTACTTC	CASRTSGGNEQYF	TRBJ2-7	TRBV4-2	TRBD2	NA
TGTGCCACCAGCAGAAGCCAGGGGTATTCCTACGAGCAGTACTTC	CATSRSQGYSYEQYF	TRBJ2-7	TRBV15	NA	NA
TGCGCCAGCAGCTTCACGCTCGGGACAGGGGGCCAAATACATTCACCCCTCCACTTT	CASSFTLGTGGQIHSPLHF	TRBJ1-6	TRBV4-1	TRBD1	NA
TGTGCCAGCAGTCCACGGGACTCAAATTCACCCCTCCACTTT	CASSPRDSNSPLHF	TRBJ1-6	TRBV2	NA	NA
TGTGCCGTATCCGGGACAGCATTTTCACCCCTCCACTTT	CAVSGTAFSPLHF	TRBJ1-6	TRBV30	TRBD1	few
TGTGCCAGCGGGACAGGGCGAGATCAGCCCCAGCATTTT	CASGTGRDQPQHF	TRBJ1-5	TRBV18	TRBD1	NA
TGCAGCGTTGATTCGGGTAGCGATGAGCAGTTCTTC	CSVDSGSDEQFF	TRBJ2-1	TRBV29-1	NA	once
TGTGCCAGCAGCTTGGGGGCCGAGCCAACTTTCTTT	CASSLGAEPTFF	TRBJ1-1	TRBV11-2	NA	NA
TGTGCCAGCACTCCTCTTCCGGGACAGGATTCTAACTATGGCTACACCTTC	CASTPLPGQDSNYGYTF	TRBJ1-2	TRBV7-9	TRBD1	NA
TGTGCCTGGACGCTGGGGACAGTCACAGATACGCAGTATTTT	CAWTLGTVTDTQYF	TRBJ2-3	TRBV30	TRBD1	NA
TGTGCCACCAGCAGATTCTCTGACCACTTCGCGGGAGCTTTCTTT	CATSRFSDHFAGAFF	TRBJ1-1	TRBV15	NA	NA
TGTGCCAGCAGCGCAGGGGGACAGGCCTATGGCTACACCTTC	CASSAGGQAYGYTF	TRBJ1-2	TRBV9	TRBD1	NA
TGCGCCAGCAGTGACGGCTACGAGCAGTACTTC	CASSDGYEQYF	TRBJ2-7	TRBV10-1	NA	NA
TGTGCCAGCAGAGGAACACACTCGGGACAGCATAATTCACCCCTCCACTTT	CASRGTHSGQHNSPLHF	TRBJ1-6	TRBV25-1	TRBD1	NA
TGTGCCAGCAGTTACCGTTTTGGACAGGGGTCTTACGAGCAGTACTTC	CASSYRFGQGSYEQYF	TRBJ2-7	TRBV6-6	TRBD1	NA
TGTGCCTGGGACACCCTAGCGGGGAGCACAGATACGCAGTATTTT	CAWDTLAGSTDTQYF	TRBJ2-3	TRBV30	TRBD2	few
TGTGCCAGCAGGAAACCCCCCGGGGGCGAGCAGTACTTC	CASRKPPGGEQYF	TRBJ2-7	TRBV11-2	NA	NA
TGTGCCAGCAGACTCGGGACAAGGGGCACTGAAGCTTTCTTT	CASRLGTRGTEAFF	TRBJ1-1	TRBV6-6	NA	NA
TGTGCCAGCAGCGTAGAAACGGGATTCACCAATGAGCAGTTCTTC	CASSVETGFTNEQFF	TRBJ2-1	TRBV9	NA	NA
TGTGCCAGCAGCGTAGAACCACAGGGGGCAGGAGGCTACACCTTC	CASSVEPQGAGGYTF	TRBJ1-2	TRBV9	TRBD1	few
TGTGCCAGCAGCCCATCGGGTGATGAAGCTTTCTTT	CASSPSGDEAFF	TRBJ1-1	TRBV11-2	NA	NA
TGTGCCAGCAGCTTGGTCAATGAGAGCTCCTACGAGCAGTACTTC	CASSLVNESSYEQYF	TRBJ2-7	TRBV5-7	NA	NA
TGTGCCAGCAGCTTGATGTGGGAGGTTTTCTATGGCTACACCTTC	CASSLMWEVFYGYTF	TRBJ1-2	TRBV5-6	NA	NA
TGTGCCAGCAGTTACCGACAGCCTCCCTCTGGAAACACCATATATTTT	CASSYRQPPSGNTIYF	TRBJ1-3	TRBV6-5	NA	NA
TGTGCCAGCAGTTTATTGCTAGCGGGGGCAGGTTATGAGCAGTTCTTC	CASSLLLAGAGYEQFF	TRBJ2-1	TRBV27	TRBD2	NA
TGTGCCAGCAGCGCAGGAGGGACAGGGGGTTCACCCCTCCACTTT	CASSAGGTGGSPLHF	TRBJ1-6	TRBV9	TRBD1	NA
TGTGCCTGGACAGGGATGACAGATACGCAGTATTTT	CAWTGMTDTQYF	TRBJ2-3	TRBV30	NA	NA
TGCAGCGCCTCGGTGCGGAATGAAAAACTGTTTTTT	CSASVRNEKLFF	TRBJ1-4	TRBV29-1	NA	once
TGTGCCAGCAGCTTGGGACTAGCGGACACAGATACGCAGTATTTT	CASSLGLADTDTQYF	TRBJ2-3	TRBV11-1	TRBD2	few
TGTGCCAGCAGCTGGGTGGACAGGGGGGCAGATACGCAGTATTTT	CASSWVDRGADTQYF	TRBJ2-3	TRBV5-6	TRBD1	NA
TGTGCCAGCAGTCGACGGGGATGGACCGGGGAGCTGTTTTTT	CASSRRGWTGELFF	TRBJ2-2	TRBV14	NA	NA
TGTGCCAGCAGTTCTACAGGGGGCGAGGAGACCCAGTACTTC	CASSSTGGEETQYF	TRBJ2-5	TRBV5-4	TRBD1	NA
TGTGCCTGGAGTCGGACCGGAGGTGGCTACACCTTC	CAWSRTGGGYTF	TRBJ1-2	TRBV30	NA	NA
TGTGCCAGCAGCCGATCTGGACAGGGACTCACCGGGGAGCTGTTTTTT	CASSRSGQGLTGELFF	TRBJ2-2	TRBV7-3	TRBD1	NA
TGTGCAAGTCGCTTACGGGGGGCTCGGTACGAGCAGTACTTC	CASRLRGARYEQYF	TRBJ2-7	TRBV12-2	NA	NA
TGTGCCAGCAGTGACGGGCGGGGGGAAGATACGCAGTATTTT	CASSDGRGEDTQYF	TRBJ2-3	TRBV6-4	TRBD2	NA
TGTGCCAGCAGCCTAGGACAGGTAAATGAGCAGTTCTTC	CASSLGQVNEQFF	TRBJ2-1	TRBV11-2	TRBD1	NA
TGCGCCAGCAGCACGGGGGGTAGCACAGATACGCAGTATTTT	CASSTGGSTDTQYF	TRBJ2-3	TRBV5-1	TRBD2	NA
TGTGCCAGTAGTTGGGAGGGACAAGAGACCCAGTACTTC	CASSWEGQETQYF	TRBJ2-5	TRBV19	TRBD2	NA
TGTGCCAGCAGCGTACACTGGGGGCAACAAGAGACCCAGTACTTC	CASSVHWGQQETQYF	TRBJ2-5	TRBV9	NA	NA
TGCGCCAGCAGCCAATCGGGACAGGTTAATGAAAAACTGTTTTTT	CASSQSGQVNEKLFF	TRBJ1-4	TRBV4-1	TRBD1	NA
TGTGCCAGCAGCATGACAGGGAACACTGAAGCTTTCTTT	CASSMTGNTEAFF	TRBJ1-1	TRBV27	NA	NA
TGCGCCAGCAGCTTGGCCTCGGAGGGAAACACCATATATTTT	CASSLASEGNTIYF	TRBJ1-3	TRBV5-1	NA	NA
TGTGCCACCAGACTAGACAGGGGGCTTGGAAACACCATATATTTT	CATRLDRGLGNTIYF	TRBJ1-3	TRBV15	TRBD1	NA
TGTGCCAGCAGTCCGACAGCATCAAACACCGGGGAGCTGTTTTTT	CASSPTASNTGELFF	TRBJ2-2	TRBV7-2	NA	NA
TGTGCCAGCAGTGCGACCGACAGGGGCTCTTTTAGATCACCCCTCCACTTT	CASSATDRGSFRSPLHF	TRBJ1-6	TRBV6-1	TRBD1	NA
TGTGCCAGCAGTGATAGTTACGAGCAGTACTTC	CASSDSYEQYF	TRBJ2-7	TRBV2	NA	NA
TGTGCCAGCTCACCGAACACCTTATCCGGAAACACCATATATTTT	CASSPNTLSGNTIYF	TRBJ1-3	TRBV18	NA	NA
TGCGCCAGCAGCTTGGGACAGGGTGTAGAGACCCAGTACTTC	CASSLGQGVETQYF	TRBJ2-5	TRBV5-1	TRBD1	NA
TGTGCCAGCAGCCAGCCGGGACAGGGGTACGAGCAGTACTTC	CASSQPGQGYEQYF	TRBJ2-7	TRBV14	TRBD1	NA
TGTGCCAGCAGCCATACCCCCGGACAGGGAAAGGGTCCTGAAGCTTTCTTT	CASSHTPGQGKGPEAFF	TRBJ1-1	TRBV7-4	TRBD1	NA
TGTGCCAGCGCAGATCGTAAACAAGAGACCCAGTACTTC	CASADRKQETQYF	TRBJ2-5	TRBV27	NA	NA
TGTGCCAGCAGGGAGGGACGGAGCTCCTACAATGAGCAGTTCTTC	CASREGRSSYNEQFF	TRBJ2-1	TRBV6-1	NA	NA